What follows describes a single T cell receptor (beta chain). This sample was included in a study of blood T cell repertoires in COVID-19. Here immunoSEQ multiplex PCR was the method, and the copy in TCRdb shows in-frame clones only, minus some. The sample lists approximately 280,000 clones; around 88% were seen once. This receptor was identified in a man aged 35 to 55 with acute or convalescent COVID-19. Sequences were obtained from peripheral blood.

This chain's CDR3 is CASEGAAAGNTIYF. The CDR3 DNA is TGTGCCAGTGAAGGGGCCGCAGCTGGAAACACCATATATTTT. The rearrangement uses TRBV19 and TRBJ1-3; D might be TRBD1 (5 bases). Trimming shortened V by 8 bases and J by 2 bases, and 13 bases separated the two germline ends. CDR3 length: 14 residues. The germline V gene encodes CDR1 LNHDA and CDR2 SQIVND (reference sequence). Full variable domain (rest looked up from reference TRBV19 and TRBJ1-3): DGGITQSPKYLFRKEGQNVTLSCEQNLNHDAMYWYRQDPGQGLRLIYYSQIVNDFQKGDIAEGYSVSREKKESFPLTVTSAQKNPTAFYLCASEGAAAGNTIYFGEGSWLTVV.